This T cell receptor (beta chain) originates from a study of CD8 T cells in ankylosing spondylitis (dated by TCRdb to the late 2010s). For the wider study: T cell receptor beta repertoires were profiled in healthy donors and ankylosing spondylitis patients so that disease-linked TCR variants could be found. The full study cohort comprised roughly 24 ankylosing spondylitis patients and 110 or so healthy donors. Samples of peripheral blood were taken, and for ankylosing spondylitis patients, synovial fluid was collected as well.

V drops 1 base and J drops 6 bases, leaving 10 bases in between. CDR1 is given as SQVTM and CDR2 as ANQGSEA, both from the germline V gene. The CDR3 numbers 13 residues from cysteine through phenylalanine. Only CDR3 DNA remains: 39 bases, in frame from the first base. Concerning this clonotype: Its antigen specificity is not known. Nothing much larger sits one base from this clone, and base qualities are not available.

TCRdb names Illumina HiSeq 2500 as the instrument used. Quantitative 5'-RACE with molecular barcodes was used to prepare TCR beta libraries. Under the source paper's analysis protocol: Disease-linked TCR variants were identified with a new computational method built on a probabilistic model of VDJ rearrangement. TCRdb reanalyzed the raw reads on its own, using fastp at Q25 for trimming and MiXCR for clone calling, and kept in-frame beta chains. Every CDR3 protein is listed once, alongside the most common genes and DNA of its rows. These V and J calls originate from TCRdb's pipeline instead of the authors' own analysis. The sample contains roughly 100,000 distinct CDR3 sequences, approximately 25% of them found a single time. Approximately 13% of the sample is held by the ten biggest clonotypes. For each ankylosing spondylitis patient, the synovial fluid sample was matched to a blood sample from that same patient.

Broad study findings and their caveats: Blood from ankylosing spondylitis patients appeared to be characterized by a TCR beta motif composed of roughly eight highly homologous amino acid variants. Some motif variants had previously been reported in the synovial fluid and blood of reactive arthritis patients, which suggests shared mechanisms of disease initiation. The disease-linked clones were reported as significantly enriched in matched synovial fluid samples from ankylosing spondylitis patients. In peripheral blood, the disease-linked clones were found at relatively low frequencies and had a CD8+ phenotype.

The sample consisted of synovial fluid, either unsorted or a sorted T cell fraction (not recorded which). This TCR derives from a male donor with ankylosing spondylitis. The sequence links TRBV29-1 to TRBJ2-1, with no D gene named confidently. The sequence in DNA is TGCAGCGTTGAAGGCCGCCGGGCCAATGAGCAGTTCTTC. Its coded protein is CSVEGRRANEQFF.